This note documents a single TCR beta chain sequence. Its antigen remains unidentified. The data belong to a study of shared clonotypes between healthy human individuals. Study-wide results and limits: Large sequencing depth failed to make sorted-subset sequencing complete, rarefaction showed.

Clones were sequenced by immunoSEQ multiplex PCR, and TCRdb holds only the in-frame ones, with some missing. The sample records about 2.3 million clones, 85% to 95% being singletons. CDR3 length: 15 amino acids. Germline CDR1 is SGHAT and CDR2 is FQNNGV. Germline trimming cut 4 bases from V and 2 bases from J; bases unmatched to any gene: 6. The source is a young man in good health. Some clones in this sample may be carry-over from other donors' samples. This sequence joins TRBV11-2 and TRBJ1-2, with 8 positions matching TRBD1. The sample was naive CD4+ T cells from PBMCs. Subset denoted: CD45RA+ positively selected. The CDR3 nucleotides read TGTGCCAGCAGCTCATGGGACAGGACGAACTATGGCTACACCTTC. This translates into CASSSWDRTNYGYTF.